The clone carrying this TCR beta chain was seen more than once but under ten times. Its antigen remains unknown. This CDR3 region has 15 residues. Germline values: CDR1 SEHNR, CDR2 FQNEAQ (reference sequence). V was clipped by 1 base and J by 1 base, with 10 bases between them. Profiling relied on immunoSEQ multiplex PCR, and the TCRdb table lists in-frame clones only, not all of them. Of several thousand clones in the sample, 69% were seen once. This specimen belongs to a study of T cell repertoires in ileal Crohn's disease. Study context: Roughly 40% were active smokers at surgery; median disease duration was approximately 8.5 years. Thiopurines (fewer than 12) or anti-TNF agents (approximately 20) were given postoperatively to about half. Study-level findings and limits: Endoscopic recurrence occurred in every patient whose clonality exceeded 26.8%.

Included were adult ileal or ileocolonic Crohn's patients indicated for ileocolonic resection. This TCR was sampled from an adult with Crohn's disease. The chain is built from TRBV7-9 and TRBJ2-5; TRBD2 is a possible D gene (6 bases). The specimen sequenced was ileal tissue. In nucleotides, the CDR3 is TGTGCCAGCAGCTTAGGGGCGGGGACCCAAGAGACCCAGTACTTC. It encodes CASSLGAGTQETQYF. Combining the CDR3 with reference TRBV7-9 and TRBJ2-5 gives the whole variable domain DTGVSQNPRHKITKRGQNVTFRCDPISEHNRLYWYRQTLGQGPEFLTYFQNEAQLEKSRLLSDRFSAERPKGSFSTLEIQRTEQGDSAMYLCASSLGAGTQETQYFGPGTRLLVL.